This TCR beta chain was sequenced for a study of blood T cell repertoires in COVID-19. On the study more broadly: Italy, Spain and the United States were the sources of the convalescent and acute COVID-19 samples. From T cells, B-cell-depleted T cells, or PBMCs came the material, which was cDNA or gDNA.

In the authors' workflow: Reference gene primers were amplified, and this amplification served to estimate nucleated cell counts. TCRdb's copy holds only in-frame clones and misses some; the assay was immunoSEQ multiplex PCR. V and J calls and clone size come straight from that table; D and trimming were deduced from the DNA. The table lists roughly 73,000 clones, roughly 91% of them singletons. Trimming removed 2 bases at V and 0 bases at J, with 8 bases between. Germline-derived CDR1 and CDR2 are MNHNS and SASEGT. There are 14 residues in the CDR3. The genes are TRBV6-1 and TRBJ2-7, with no clear D. Material: peripheral blood. The TCR was taken from a human donor in a cohort sampled during active COVID-19. In nucleotides, the CDR3 is TGTGCCAGCAGTGAACCCCCCCTCTCCTACGAGCAGTACTTC. Amino acid sequence: CASSEPPLSYEQYF.